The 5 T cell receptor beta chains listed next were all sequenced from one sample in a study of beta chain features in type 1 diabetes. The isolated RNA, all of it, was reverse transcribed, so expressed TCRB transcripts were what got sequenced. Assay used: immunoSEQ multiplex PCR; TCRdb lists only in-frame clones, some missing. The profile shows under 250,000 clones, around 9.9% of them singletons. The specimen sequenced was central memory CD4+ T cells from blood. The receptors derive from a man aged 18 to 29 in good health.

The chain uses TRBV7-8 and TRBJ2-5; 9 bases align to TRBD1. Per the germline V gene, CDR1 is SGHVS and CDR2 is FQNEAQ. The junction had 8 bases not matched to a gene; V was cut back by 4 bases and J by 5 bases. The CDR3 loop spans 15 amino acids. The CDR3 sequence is CASSSSGTGRETQYF. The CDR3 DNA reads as TGTGCCAGCAGCTCATCCGGGACAGGGAGGGAGACCCAGTACTTC.

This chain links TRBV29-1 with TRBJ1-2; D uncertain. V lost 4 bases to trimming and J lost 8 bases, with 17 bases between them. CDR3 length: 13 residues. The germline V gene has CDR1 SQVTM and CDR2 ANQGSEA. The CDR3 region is CSVVPQFQDGYTF. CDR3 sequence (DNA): TGCAGCGTTGTCCCGCAGTTCCAGGACGGCTACACCTTC. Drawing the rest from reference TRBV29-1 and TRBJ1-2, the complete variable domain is SAVISQKPSRDICQRGTSLTIQCQVDSQVTMMFWYRQQPGQSLTLIATANQGSEATYESGFVIDKFPISRPNLTFSTLTVSNMSPEDSSIYLCSVVPQFQDGYTFGSGTRLTVV.

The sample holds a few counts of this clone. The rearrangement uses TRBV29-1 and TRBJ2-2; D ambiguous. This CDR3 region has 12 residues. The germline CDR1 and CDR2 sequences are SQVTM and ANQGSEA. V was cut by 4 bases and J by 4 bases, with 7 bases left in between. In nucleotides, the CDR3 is TGCAGCGTTGCAAAGGGCACCGGGGAGCTGTTTTTT. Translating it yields CSVAKGTGELFF.

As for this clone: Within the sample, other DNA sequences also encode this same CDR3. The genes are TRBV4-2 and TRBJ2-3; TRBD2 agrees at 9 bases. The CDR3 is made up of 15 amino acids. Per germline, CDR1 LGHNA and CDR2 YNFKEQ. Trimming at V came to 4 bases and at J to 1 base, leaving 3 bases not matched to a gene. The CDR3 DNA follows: TGTGCCAGCAGCCCAAGACTAGCGGGCACAGATACGCAGTATTTT. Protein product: CASSPRLAGTDTQYF.

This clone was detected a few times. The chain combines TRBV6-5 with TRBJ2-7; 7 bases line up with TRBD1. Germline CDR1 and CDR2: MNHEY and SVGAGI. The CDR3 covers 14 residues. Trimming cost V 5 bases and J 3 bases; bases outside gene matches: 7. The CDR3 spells CASSPGQRYYEQYF. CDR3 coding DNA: TGTGCCAGCAGTCCGGGACAGCGATACTACGAGCAGTACTTC.